Below, 14 T cell receptor beta chains from the same sample are listed, as sequenced in a study of T-cell reconstitution after alpha-beta-depleted transplantation in children. This sample's TCRbeta library carried unique molecular identifier barcodes. One entry per CDR3 protein results from TCRdb running MiXCR on the PCR reads. The sample contains about 360,000 distinct CDR3 sequences, about an eighth of which appear only once. The sample consisted of PBMCs, taken from the stem cell graft. These TCRs come from a human donor who donated a stem cell graft to a child with Fanconi anemia.

The chain has TRBV12-5 and TRBJ1-1, with unresolved D. The CDR3 totals 15 residues. Trimming removed 7 bases from V and 1 base from J, with 16 bases in between. Germline V gene data show CDR1 as LGHNT and CDR2 as FRNRAP. For the CDR3, the DNA is TGTGCTAGTGCCACCCCGGGCGGGGAGAACACTGAAGCTTTCTTT. Its protein product is CASATPGGENTEAFF.

This clonotype was seen repeatedly, ten times or more. The gene calls are TRBV24-1 and TRBJ2-3; a possible D gene is TRBD2 (6 bases). The V and J ends lost 4 bases and 0 bases respectively, with 16 bases between them. The CDR3 is 17 amino acids. The V gene's germline CDR1 is KGHDR and CDR2 SFDVKD. The CDR3 spells CATSDPLPGASTDTQYF. The CDR3 nucleotides read TGTGCCACCAGTGACCCCCTGCCGGGAGCCAGCACAGATACGCAGTATTTT.

This sequence joins TRBV19 and TRBJ2-2, with 9 bases that match TRBD1. Trimming cost V 5 bases and J 3 bases; bases outside gene matches: 7. Germline loops: CDR1 LNHDA, CDR2 SQIVND (reference sequence). This CDR3 comprises 16 residues. The CDR3 loop is CASSDPGQGYTGELFF. DNA for the CDR3: TGTGCCAGTAGTGACCCGGGACAGGGATACACCGGGGAGCTGTTTTTT.

CDR3 nucleotide sequence: TGTGCCAGCGGGGGGGGAGTCCTAGGGGAGCAGTACTTC. It specifies CASGGGVLGEQYF. The chain recombines TRBV7-9 with TRBJ2-7; 7 nucleotides align to TRBD2. V dropped 8 bases and J dropped 7; count of bases not matched to a gene: 11. Germline loops: CDR1 SEHNR, CDR2 FQNEAQ (reference sequence). This CDR3 has 13 residues.

At least ten counts were recorded for this clonotype. J is TRBJ1-5 and V is TRBV20-1; D is perhaps TRBD1 (5 bases). Germline loops: CDR1 DFQATT, CDR2 SNEGSKA (reference sequence). V lost 3 bases and J lost 3, with 9 bases in between. CDR3 length equals 13 residues. The CDR3 spells CSASEGINQPQHF. In DNA form, the CDR3 reads TGCAGTGCTAGTGAGGGGATCAATCAGCCCCAGCATTTT.

The genes are TRBV20-1 and TRBJ2-1; D might be TRBD1 (6 bases). CDR3 size: 12 residues. Trimming left V 0 bases short and J 8 bases short, with 8 bases between. CDR1 DFQATT and CDR2 SNEGSKA come from the germline V gene (reference sequence). The CDR3 protein is CSAREGADEQFF. DNA of the CDR3: TGCAGTGCTAGAGAGGGGGCAGATGAGCAGTTCTTC.

The sample holds a few counts of this clonotype. This sequence joins TRBV20-1 and TRBJ1-2; D is ambiguous. This CDR3 is 11 amino acids long. Per germline, CDR1 DFQATT and CDR2 SNEGSKA (reference sequence). The V and J ends lost 6 bases and 4 bases respectively, with 9 bases between them. CDR3 nucleotides: TGCAGTGCAAGGACCGGCTATGGCTACACCTTC. It translates to CSARTGYGYTF.

The chain uses TRBV10-2 and TRBJ1-1; D gene uncertain. The germline CDR1 and CDR2 sequences are WSHSY and SAAADI. The length of the CDR3 is 16 residues. Trimming removed 3 bases from V and 1 base from J, with 15 bases in between. In DNA form, the CDR3 reads TGCGCCAGCAGTGAAATCCGGTACGAAAGGAACACTGAAGCTTTCTTT. Translated, it gives CASSEIRYERNTEAFF.

This clonotype has a count of ten or more. This chain joins TRBV7-8 and TRBJ2-3, with a weak D call TRBD2 (7 bases). The CDR3 loop spans 18 amino acids. Germline CDR1 and CDR2: SGHVS and FQNEAQ. Between the trimmed V and J ends, which lost 5 bases and 0 bases, there was a span of 21 bases. This CDR3 reads CASSPRGGGAPSTDTQYF. DNA for the CDR3: TGTGCCAGCAGCCCCCGGGGAGGGGGGGCCCCTAGCACAGATACGCAGTATTTT.

This clonotype was counted only a few times. J is TRBJ2-7 and V is TRBV29-1, with unresolved D. V dropped 4 bases and J dropped 3 bases, with 10 bases sitting between them. The CDR3 loop spans 12 amino acids. The germline V gene encodes CDR1 SQVTM and CDR2 ANQGSEA. The CDR3, as DNA: TGCAGCGTTGGTCTGGGTAACTACGAGCAGTACTTC. The encoded protein is CSVGLGNYEQYF.

This clonotype was seen only a few times. The chain uses TRBV12-3 or TRBV12-4 and TRBJ2-1; D is possibly TRBD1 (6 bases). The V gene lost 9 bases and the J gene lost 4 bases, with 16 bases spanning the gap. The CDR3 spans 14 residues. The CDR3 DNA sequence: TGTGCCAGTCGATCCGGGACAAATTACAATGAGCAGTTCTTC. This translates into CASRSGTNYNEQFF.

This clonotype has more than one count but fewer than ten. In nucleotides, the CDR3 is TGCGCCAGCAGCCAAGATCCAGCGGGGGGAGAAGGAGATACGCAGTATTTT. Translating gives CASSQDPAGGEGDTQYF. The chain joins TRBV4-3 to TRBJ2-3; 9 bases align to TRBD2. Germline-derived CDR1 and CDR2 are LGHNA and YSLEER. The CDR3 has 17 residues. Germline trimming cut 0 bases from V and 5 bases from J; bases unmatched to any gene: 9.

Ten or more counts support this clonotype. The genes are TRBV5-1 and TRBJ2-1; TRBD1 matches 8 bases. CDR3 length equals 15 residues. Looked up from germline, CDR1 is SGHRS and CDR2 is YFSETQ. V shed 0 bases, J shed 9 bases, and the junction held 8 bases outside the gene matches. CDR3: CASSLGQGAPGEQFF. The CDR3 DNA reads TGCGCCAGCAGCTTGGGCCAGGGGGCGCCGGGTGAGCAGTTCTTC.

This clonotype came up a few times. This chain links TRBV7-2 with TRBJ2-2; maybe TRBD1 (6 bases). This CDR3 comprises 14 residues. Germline V lookup: CDR1 SGHTA, CDR2 FQGNSA. V shed 5 bases and J shed 7 bases, with 14 bases lying between them. CDR3 loop: CASSRGQWSGELFF. The CDR3 nucleotides are TGTGCCAGCAGCCGAGGACAGTGGAGCGGGGAGCTGTTTTTT.